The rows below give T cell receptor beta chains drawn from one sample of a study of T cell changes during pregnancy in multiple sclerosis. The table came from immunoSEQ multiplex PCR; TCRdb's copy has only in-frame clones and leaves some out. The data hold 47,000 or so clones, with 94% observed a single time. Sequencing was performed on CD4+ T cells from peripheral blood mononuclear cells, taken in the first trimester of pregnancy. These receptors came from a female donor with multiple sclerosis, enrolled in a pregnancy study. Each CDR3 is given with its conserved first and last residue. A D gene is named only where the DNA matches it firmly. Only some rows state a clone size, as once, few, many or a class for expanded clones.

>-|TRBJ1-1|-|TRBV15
CATSREPHTNTEAFF
TGTGCCACCAGCAGAGAACCCCACACGAACACTGAAGCTTTCTTT
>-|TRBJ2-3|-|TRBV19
CASKKGSGTDTQYF
TGTGCCAGTAAAAAGGGGTCAGGGACAGATACGCAGTATTTT
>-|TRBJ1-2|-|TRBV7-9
CASSWRDYGYTF
TGTGCCAGCAGCTGGCGGGACTATGGCTACACCTTC
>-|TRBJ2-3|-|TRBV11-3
CASSLLRGDTQYF
TGTGCCAGCAGCTTATTACGGGGAGATACGCAGTATTTT
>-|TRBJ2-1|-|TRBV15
CATSRDLARSYNEQFF
TGTGCCACCAGCAGAGATTTAGCGAGGTCCTACAATGAGCAGTTCTTC
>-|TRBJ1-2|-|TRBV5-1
CASSLARDTESGGYTF
TGCGCCAGCAGCTTGGCCAGGGACACCGAGTCGGGAGGCTACACCTTC
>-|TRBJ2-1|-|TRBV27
CASIQGSHNEQFF
TGTGCCAGCATCCAGGGGTCCCACAATGAGCAGTTCTTC
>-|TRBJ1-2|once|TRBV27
CASSLVGSYGYTF
TGTGCCAGCAGTTTAGTCGGTAGCTATGGCTACACCTTC
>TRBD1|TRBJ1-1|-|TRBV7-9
CASSFKGAATGSEAFF
TGTGCCAGCAGCTTTAAGGGGGCGGCCACGGGCTCTGAAGCTTTCTTT
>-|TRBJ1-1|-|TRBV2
CASRRDHTEAFF
TGTGCCAGCAGACGGGATCACACTGAAGCTTTCTTT
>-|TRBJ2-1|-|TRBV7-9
CASSLGGPSSYNEQFF
TGTGCCAGCAGCCTCGGGGGTCCGAGCTCCTACAATGAGCAGTTCTTC
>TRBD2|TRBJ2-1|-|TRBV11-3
CASSLAGGSSYNEQFF
TGTGCCAGCAGCTTAGCGGGGGGAAGCTCCTACAATGAGCAGTTCTTC
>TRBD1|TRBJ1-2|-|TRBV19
CASRQGPQGGYTF
TGTGCCAGCAGACAGGGACCTCAGGGCGGCTACACCTTC
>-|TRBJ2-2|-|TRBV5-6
CASSGWAIDTGELFF
TGTGCCAGCAGCGGCTGGGCAATTGACACCGGGGAGCTGTTTTTT
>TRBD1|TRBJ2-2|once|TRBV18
CASSPFQQGAGELFF
TGTGCCAGCTCACCCTTTCAACAGGGGGCCGGGGAGCTGTTTTTT
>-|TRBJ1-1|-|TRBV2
CASSEALPGMNTEAFF
TGTGCCAGCAGTGAAGCGCTTCCGGGGATGAACACTGAAGCTTTCTTT
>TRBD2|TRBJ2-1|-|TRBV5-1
CASSPGLAGGNNEQFF
TGCGCCAGCAGCCCGGGACTAGCGGGGGGCAACAATGAGCAGTTCTTC
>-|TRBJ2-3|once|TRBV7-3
CASSLYGGATDTQYF
TGTGCCAGCAGCTTATATGGGGGGGCCACAGATACGCAGTATTTT
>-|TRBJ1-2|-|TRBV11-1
CASSPPSQGYTF
TGTGCCAGCAGCCCCCCGTCCCAGGGCTACACCTTC
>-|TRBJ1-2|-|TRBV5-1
CASSLAGHGYTF
TGCGCCAGCAGCTTGGCCGGTCATGGCTACACCTTC
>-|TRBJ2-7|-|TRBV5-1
CASSLSTEHEQYF
TGCGCCAGCAGCTTGTCCACGGAGCACGAGCAGTACTTC
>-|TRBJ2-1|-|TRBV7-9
CASSLGALGGSYNEQFF
TGTGCCAGCAGCTTAGGGGCTTTGGGGGGCTCCTACAATGAGCAGTTCTTC
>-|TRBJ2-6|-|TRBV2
CAGGIDSPHSGANVLTF
TGTGCCGGTGGTATTGACAGTCCTCACTCTGGGGCCAACGTCCTGACTTTC
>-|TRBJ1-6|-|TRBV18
CASSPDSSRNSPLHF
TGTGCCAGCTCGCCTGACAGCTCCCGCAATTCACCCCTCCACTTT
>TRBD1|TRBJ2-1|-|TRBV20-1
CTQDRHYEQFF
TGCACCCAGGACAGGCACTATGAGCAGTTCTTC